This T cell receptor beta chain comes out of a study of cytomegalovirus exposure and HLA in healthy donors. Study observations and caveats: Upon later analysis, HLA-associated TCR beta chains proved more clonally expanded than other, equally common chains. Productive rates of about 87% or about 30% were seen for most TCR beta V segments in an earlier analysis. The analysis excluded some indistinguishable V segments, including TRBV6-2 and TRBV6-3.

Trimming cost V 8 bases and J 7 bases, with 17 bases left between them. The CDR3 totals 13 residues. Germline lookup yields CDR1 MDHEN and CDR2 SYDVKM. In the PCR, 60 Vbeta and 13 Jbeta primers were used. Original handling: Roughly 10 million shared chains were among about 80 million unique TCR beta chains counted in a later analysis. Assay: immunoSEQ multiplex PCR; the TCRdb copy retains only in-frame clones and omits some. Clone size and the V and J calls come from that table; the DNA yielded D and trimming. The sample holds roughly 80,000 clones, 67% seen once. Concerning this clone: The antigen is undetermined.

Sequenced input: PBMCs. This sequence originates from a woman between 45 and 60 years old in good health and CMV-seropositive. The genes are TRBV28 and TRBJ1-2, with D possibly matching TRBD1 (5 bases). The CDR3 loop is CASLVRAGLGYTF. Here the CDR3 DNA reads TGTGCCAGCCTCGTTCGGGCAGGGCTTGGCTACACCTTC.